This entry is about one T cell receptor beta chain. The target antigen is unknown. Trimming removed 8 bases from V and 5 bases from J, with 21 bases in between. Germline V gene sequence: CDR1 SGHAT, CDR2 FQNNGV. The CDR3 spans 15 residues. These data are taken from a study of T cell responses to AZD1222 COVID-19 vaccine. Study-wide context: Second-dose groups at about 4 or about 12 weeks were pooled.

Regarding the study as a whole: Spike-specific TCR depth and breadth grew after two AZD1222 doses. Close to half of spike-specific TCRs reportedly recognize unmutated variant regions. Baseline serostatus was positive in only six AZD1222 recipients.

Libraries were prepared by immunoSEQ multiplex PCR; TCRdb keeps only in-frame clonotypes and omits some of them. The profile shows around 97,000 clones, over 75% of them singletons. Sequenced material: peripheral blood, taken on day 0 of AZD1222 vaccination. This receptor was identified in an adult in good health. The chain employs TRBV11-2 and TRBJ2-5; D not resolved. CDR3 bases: TGTGCCAGCTTATCGCAATTGGGTCTCTCCGAGACCCAGTACTTC. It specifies CASLSQLGLSETQYF.